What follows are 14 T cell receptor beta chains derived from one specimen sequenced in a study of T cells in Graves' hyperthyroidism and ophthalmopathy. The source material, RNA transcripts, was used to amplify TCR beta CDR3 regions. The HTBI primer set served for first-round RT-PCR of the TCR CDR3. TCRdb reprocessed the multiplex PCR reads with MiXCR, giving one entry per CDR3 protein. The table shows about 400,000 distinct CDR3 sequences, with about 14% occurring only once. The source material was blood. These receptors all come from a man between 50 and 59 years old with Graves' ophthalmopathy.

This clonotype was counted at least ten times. The DNA for the CDR3 is TGTGCCAGCAGTGCGGGGACAGGGCCCTCCTACGAGCAGTACTTC. Protein product: CASSAGTGPSYEQYF. This rearrangement joins TRBV2 to TRBJ2-7; TRBD1 aligns across 9 bases. This CDR3 region has 15 residues. Trimming cost V 4 bases and J 0 bases; bases outside gene matches: 4. The germline V gene encodes CDR1 SNHLY and CDR2 FYNNEI.

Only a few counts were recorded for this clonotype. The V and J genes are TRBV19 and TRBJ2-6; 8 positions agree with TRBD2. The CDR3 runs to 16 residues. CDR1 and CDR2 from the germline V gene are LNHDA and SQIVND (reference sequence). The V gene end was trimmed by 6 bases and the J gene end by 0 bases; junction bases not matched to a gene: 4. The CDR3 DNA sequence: TGTGCCAGTAGATTAGCGGGACCCTCTGGGGCCAACGTCCTGACTTTC. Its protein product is CASRLAGPSGANVLTF.

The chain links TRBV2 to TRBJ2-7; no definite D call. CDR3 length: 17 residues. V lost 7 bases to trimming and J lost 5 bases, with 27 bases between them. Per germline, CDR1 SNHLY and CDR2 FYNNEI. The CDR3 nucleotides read TGTGCCAGCAATGCTCCTTTGTTAGGAATAACAATAGACGAGCAGTACTTC. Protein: CASNAPLLGITIDEQYF.

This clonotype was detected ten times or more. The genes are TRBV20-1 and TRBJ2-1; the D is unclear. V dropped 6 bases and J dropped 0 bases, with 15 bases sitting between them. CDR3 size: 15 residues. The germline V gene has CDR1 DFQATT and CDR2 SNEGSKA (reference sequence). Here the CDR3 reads CSAPIGSSSYNEQFF. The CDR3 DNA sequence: TGCAGTGCCCCGATAGGCTCGAGCTCCTACAATGAGCAGTTCTTC.

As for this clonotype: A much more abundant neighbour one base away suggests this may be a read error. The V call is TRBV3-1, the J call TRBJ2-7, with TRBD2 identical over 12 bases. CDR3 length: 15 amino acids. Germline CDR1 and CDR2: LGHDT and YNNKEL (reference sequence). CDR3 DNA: TGTGCCTGCAGCCAAACTAGCGGGGGGAACTACGAGCAGTACTTC. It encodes CACSQTSGGNYEQYF.

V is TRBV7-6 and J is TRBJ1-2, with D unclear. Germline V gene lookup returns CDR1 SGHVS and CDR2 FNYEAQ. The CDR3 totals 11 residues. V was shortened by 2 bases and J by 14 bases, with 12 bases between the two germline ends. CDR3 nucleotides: TGTGCCAGCAGCTTATATGAGTACAGTACCTTC. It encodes CASSLYEYSTF.

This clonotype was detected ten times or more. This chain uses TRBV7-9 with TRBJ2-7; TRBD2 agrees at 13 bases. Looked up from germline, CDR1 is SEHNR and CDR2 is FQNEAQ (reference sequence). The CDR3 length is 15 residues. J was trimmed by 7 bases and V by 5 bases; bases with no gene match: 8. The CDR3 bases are TGTGCCAGCAGCAAGAGGACTAGCGGGAGTCGTGAGCAGTACTTC. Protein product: CASSKRTSGSREQYF.

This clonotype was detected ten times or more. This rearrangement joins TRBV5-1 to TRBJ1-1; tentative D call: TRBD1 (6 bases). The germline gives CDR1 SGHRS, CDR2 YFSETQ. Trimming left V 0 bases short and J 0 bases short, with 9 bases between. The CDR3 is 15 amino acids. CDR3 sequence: CASSLGQALNTEAFF. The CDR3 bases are TGCGCCAGCAGCTTGGGACAGGCTTTGAACACTGAAGCTTTCTTT.

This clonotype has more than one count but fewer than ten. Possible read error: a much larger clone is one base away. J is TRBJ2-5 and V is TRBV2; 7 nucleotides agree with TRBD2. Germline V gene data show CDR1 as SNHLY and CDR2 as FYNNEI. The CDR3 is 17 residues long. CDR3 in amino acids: CASRTPPSGPPQETQHF. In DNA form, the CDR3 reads TGTGCCAGCAGGACCCCTCCTAGCGGACCGCCCCAAGAGACCCAGCACTTC.

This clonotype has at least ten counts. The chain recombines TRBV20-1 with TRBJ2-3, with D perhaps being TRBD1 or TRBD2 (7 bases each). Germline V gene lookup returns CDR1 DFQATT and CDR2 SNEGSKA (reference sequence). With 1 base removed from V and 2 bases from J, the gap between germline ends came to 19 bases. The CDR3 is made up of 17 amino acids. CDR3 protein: CSARVIGGGGFTDTQYF. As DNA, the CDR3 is TGCAGTGCTAGAGTCATTGGGGGAGGGGGCTTCACAGATACGCAGTATTTT.

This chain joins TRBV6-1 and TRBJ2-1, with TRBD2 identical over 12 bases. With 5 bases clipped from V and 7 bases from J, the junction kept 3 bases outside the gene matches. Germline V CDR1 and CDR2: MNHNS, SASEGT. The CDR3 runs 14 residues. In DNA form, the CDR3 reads TGTGCCAGCAGTAGACTAGCGGGAGCTAATGAGCAGTTCTTC. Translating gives CASSRLAGANEQFF.

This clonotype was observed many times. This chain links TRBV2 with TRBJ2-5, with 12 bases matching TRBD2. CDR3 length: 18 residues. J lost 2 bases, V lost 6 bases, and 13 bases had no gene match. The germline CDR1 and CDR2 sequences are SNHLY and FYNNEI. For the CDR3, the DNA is TGTGCCAGCAGAGGATTTAAACTAGCGGGAGGTCTACAAGAGACCCAGTACTTC. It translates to CASRGFKLAGGLQETQYF.

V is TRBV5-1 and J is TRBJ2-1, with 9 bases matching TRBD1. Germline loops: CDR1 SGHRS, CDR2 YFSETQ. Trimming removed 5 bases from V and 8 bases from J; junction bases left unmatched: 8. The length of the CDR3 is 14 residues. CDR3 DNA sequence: TGCGCCAGCAGTTTAGGACAGGGGTGGGATGAGCAGTTCTTC. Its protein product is CASSLGQGWDEQFF. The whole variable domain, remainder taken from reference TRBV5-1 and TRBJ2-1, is KAGVTQTPRYLIKTRGQQVTLSCSPISGHRSVSWYQQTPGQGLQFLFEYFSETQRNKGNFPGRFSGRQFSNSRSEMNVSTLELGDSALYLCASSLGQGWDEQFFGPGTRLTVL.

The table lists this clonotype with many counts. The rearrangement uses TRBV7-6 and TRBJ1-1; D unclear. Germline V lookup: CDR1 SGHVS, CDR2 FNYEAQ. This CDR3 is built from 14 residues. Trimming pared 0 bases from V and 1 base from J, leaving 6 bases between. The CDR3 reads CASSLAAQNTEAFF. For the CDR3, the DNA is TGTGCCAGCAGCTTAGCGGCGCAGAACACTGAAGCTTTCTTT. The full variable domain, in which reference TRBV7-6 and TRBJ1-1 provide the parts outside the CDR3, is GAGVSQSPRYKVTKRGQDVALRCDPISGHVSLYWYRQALGQGPEFLTYFNYEAQQDKSGLPNDRFSAERPEGSISTLTIQRTEQRDSAMYRCASSLAAQNTEAFFGQGTRLTVV.